The TCR beta chain under discussion was sequenced for a study of T cells in Graves' hyperthyroidism and ophthalmopathy. Points from the study as a whole: Most clonotypes expanded in the thyroid (above 0.001) were also present in blood. Ophthalmopathy was told apart from stable hyperthyroidism by a 13 V-J model.

This clonotype has ten or more counts. Its antigen is not identified. Used for diagnoses were clinical symptoms, serum thyroxine and TRAb, thyroid ultrasound and orbital computed tomography. The authors obtained PBMCs from roughly 10 ml of fresh peripheral blood. Trimming at V came to 1 base and at J to 7 bases, leaving 10 bases not matched to a gene. In germline, CDR1 is SNHLY, CDR2 FYNNEI. This CDR3 is built from 15 residues. Researchers amplified the TCR beta CDR3 regions from RNA transcripts. First-round RT-PCR of the TCR CDR3 relied on the HTBI primer set. Each CDR3 protein is one row after TCRdb ran MiXCR on the multiplex PCR reads. The sample lists some 300,000 distinct CDR3 sequences, approximately 19% occurring once.

The J gene is TRBJ2-7, the V gene TRBV2, with 7 bases aligning to TRBD1. Sequencing was performed on blood. The origin of this receptor is a man between 50 and 59 years old with Graves' ophthalmopathy. CDR3 bases: TGTGCCAGCAGTGAAGTAACAGGGGAGACTGGGGAGCAGTACTTC. It yields the protein CASSEVTGETGEQYF. Together with reference TRBV2 and TRBJ2-7, the CDR3 gives the full variable domain: EPEVTQTPSHQVTQMGQEVILRCVPISNHLYFYWYRQILGQKVEFLVSFYNNEISEKSEIFDDQFSVERPDGSNFTLKIRSTKLEDSAMYFCASSEVTGETGEQYFGPGTRLTVT.